This T cell receptor beta chain was retrieved from a study of spatial heterogeneity in lung cancer. Whole-study context: More than eight raw reads, on average, carried each unique TCR and UMI combination.

This CDR3 contains 13 residues. Trimming removed 5 bases from V and 2 bases from J, with 11 bases in between. The germline CDR1 and CDR2 sequences are DFQATT and SNEGSKA (reference sequence). Time point in this sample: sample taken at primary tumor resection. Frozen PBMC, nontumor lung or tumor provided whole RNA, which was sequenced unsorted. Samples were obtained from more than 70 donors, all untreated early-stage non-small cell lung cancer patients. On each TCR cDNA molecule, a unique molecular identifier was present. TCRdb re-called the 5' RACE reads through MiXCR, storing one row per CDR3 protein. The table lists about 82,000 distinct CDR3 sequences, approximately 12% of them singletons, with approximately 4.6% in the top ten.

This rearrangement joins TRBV20-1 to TRBJ2-3; D is uncertain. Material: PBMCs, obtained at surgery. The source is a male donor with early-stage non-small cell lung cancer. CDR3 in amino acids: CSALWSPTDTQYF. The CDR3 nucleotides read TGCAGTGCTTTATGGAGCCCCACAGATACGCAGTATTTT.